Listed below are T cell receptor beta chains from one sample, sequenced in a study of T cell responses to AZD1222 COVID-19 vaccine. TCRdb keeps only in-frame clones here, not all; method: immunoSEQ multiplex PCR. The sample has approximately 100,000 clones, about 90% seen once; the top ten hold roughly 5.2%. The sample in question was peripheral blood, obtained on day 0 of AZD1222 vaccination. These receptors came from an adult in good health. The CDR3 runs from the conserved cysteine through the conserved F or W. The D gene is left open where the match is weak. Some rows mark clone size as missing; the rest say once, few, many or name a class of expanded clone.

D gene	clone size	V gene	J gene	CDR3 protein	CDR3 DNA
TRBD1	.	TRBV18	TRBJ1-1	CASSPGQGPTEAFF	TGTGCCAGCTCACCCGGACAGGGACCAACTGAAGCTTTCTTT
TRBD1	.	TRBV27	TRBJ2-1	CASSSPGQGGFEQFF	TGTGCCAGCAGTTCCCCGGGACAGGGGGGGTTTGAGCAGTTCTTC
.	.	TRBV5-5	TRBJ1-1	CASSSTPYTEAFF	TGTGCCAGCAGCTCCACCCCCTACACTGAAGCTTTCTTT
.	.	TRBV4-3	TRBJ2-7	CASSQDQGSYEQYF	TGCGCCAGCAGCCAAGATCAGGGATCCTACGAGCAGTACTTC
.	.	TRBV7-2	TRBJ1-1	CASSQEQVYTEAFF	TGTGCCAGCAGCCAGGAACAGGTTTACACTGAAGCTTTCTTT
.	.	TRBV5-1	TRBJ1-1	CASSLEIAVNTEAFF	TGCGCCAGCAGCTTGGAAATAGCTGTGAACACTGAAGCTTTCTTT
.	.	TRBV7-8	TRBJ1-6	CASSPDRVLHF	TGTGCCAGCAGCCCCGACAGAGTCCTCCACTTT
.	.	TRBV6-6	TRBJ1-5	CASSYGTLNQPQHF	TGTGCCAGCAGTTACGGGACACTCAATCAGCCCCAGCATTTT
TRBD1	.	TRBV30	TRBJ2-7	CAGQGSYEQYF	TGTGCCGGACAGGGTTCCTACGAGCAGTACTTC
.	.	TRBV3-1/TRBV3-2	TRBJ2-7	CASSQATYEQYF	TGTGCCAGCAGCCAGGCAACCTACGAGCAGTACTTC
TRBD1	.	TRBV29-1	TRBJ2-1	CSVALFVQGAGNEQFF	TGCAGCGTTGCGCTGTTTGTACAGGGGGCAGGCAATGAGCAGTTCTTC
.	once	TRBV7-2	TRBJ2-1	CASSGRELNNEQFF	TGTGCCAGCAGCGGACGGGAGTTGAACAATGAGCAGTTCTTC
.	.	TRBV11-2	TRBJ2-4	CASSPVGGGAKNIQYF	TGTGCCAGCAGCCCAGTTGGCGGTGGCGCCAAAAACATTCAGTACTTC
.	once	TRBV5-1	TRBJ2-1	CASSPSRGFSSYNEQFF	TGCGCCAGCAGCCCTAGTCGGGGTTTTAGCTCCTACAATGAGCAGTTCTTC
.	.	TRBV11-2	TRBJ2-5	CASSLGLGGQETQYF	TGTGCCAGCAGCTTAGGGTTAGGGGGCCAAGAGACCCAGTACTTC
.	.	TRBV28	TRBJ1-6	CASRTPGQHNSPLHF	TGTGCCAGCAGGACTCCGGGACAACATAATTCACCCCTCCACTTT
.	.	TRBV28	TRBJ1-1	CASRWGEIVGTEAFF	TGTGCCAGCCGCTGGGGCGAAATAGTCGGCACTGAAGCTTTCTTT
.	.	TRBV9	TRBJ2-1	CASSVRITGSYNEQFF	TGTGCCAGCAGCGTAAGGATAACAGGATCTTACAATGAGCAGTTCTTC
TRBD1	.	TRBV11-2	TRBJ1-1	CASSSGTGANTEAFF	TGTGCCAGCAGCTCCGGGACAGGAGCGAACACTGAAGCTTTCTTT
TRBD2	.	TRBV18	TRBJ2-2	CASSPASGGNTGELFF	TGTGCCAGCTCACCGGCTAGCGGAGGGAACACCGGGGAGCTGTTTTTT
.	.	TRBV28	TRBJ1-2	CASSFSGRDGYTF	TGTGCCAGCAGTTTTTCAGGGAGGGACGGCTACACCTTC
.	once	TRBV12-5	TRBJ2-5	CASSVGGETQYF	TGTGCTAGTTCGGTGGGGGGAGAGACCCAGTACTTC
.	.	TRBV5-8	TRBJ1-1	CASSSPPSTEAFF	TGTGCCAGCAGCTCCCCCCCGAGTACTGAAGCTTTCTTT
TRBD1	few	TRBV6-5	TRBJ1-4	CASSWGQGPNEKLFF	TGTGCCAGCAGTTGGGGACAGGGCCCTAATGAAAAACTGTTTTTT
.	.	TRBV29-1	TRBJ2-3	CSVEQGRTDTQYF	TGCAGCGTTGAACAGGGTCGCACAGATACGCAGTATTTT
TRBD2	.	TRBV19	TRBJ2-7	CASSMGGDPGLLGQYF	TGTGCCAGTAGTATGGGAGGGGACCCGGGGCTCCTGGGGCAGTACTTC
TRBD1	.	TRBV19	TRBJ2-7	CASSMRTGSIHEQYF	TGTGCCAGTAGTATGAGGACAGGGAGTATCCACGAGCAGTACTTC
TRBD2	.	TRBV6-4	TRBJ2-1	CASSALAASYNEQFF	TGTGCCAGCAGTGCCCTAGCGGCCTCCTACAATGAGCAGTTCTTC
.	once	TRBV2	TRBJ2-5	CASSEDGASVKYF	TGTGCCAGCAGTGAAGATGGGGCTAGCGTTAAGTACTTC
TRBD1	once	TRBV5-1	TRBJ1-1	CASSFTGDTEAFF	TGCGCCAGCAGCTTCACAGGGGACACTGAAGCTTTCTTT
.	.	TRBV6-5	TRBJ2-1	CASSSRLNEQFF	TGTGCCAGCAGTTCTCGATTGAATGAGCAGTTCTTC
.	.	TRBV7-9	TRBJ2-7	CASSPPAPSSYEQYF	TGTGCCAGCAGCCCCCCAGCGCCTAGCTCCTACGAGCAGTACTTC
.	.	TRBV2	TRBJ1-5	CASSGTVRGQPQHF	TGTGCCAGCAGTGGGACAGTAAGGGGTCAGCCCCAGCATTTT